This T cell receptor (beta chain) was captured in a study of shared clonotypes between healthy human individuals. Whole-study results and caveats: Roughly 4.6% of naive CD4 clonotypes were common to several donors.

Trimming shortened V by 6 bases and J by 6 bases, and 10 bases separated the two germline ends. Germline V gene data show CDR1 as SGHTA and CDR2 as FQGNSA. The CDR3 is 12 residues long. Regarding this clone: The antigen remains unidentified. Other DNA sequences within the sample encode an identical CDR3.

Profiled with immunoSEQ multiplex PCR; TCRdb holds only in-frame clones, not every one. The sample has millions of clones, approximately 90% seen once. The sequenced sample was naive CD4+ T cells sorted from blood. Subset given: CD45RA+ positively selected. The TCR was taken from a young man in good health. V gene TRBV7-2 combines with J gene TRBJ2-3; unclear D gene. For the CDR3, the DNA is TGTGCCAGCAGTCCGCCAACGGATACGCAGTATTTT. It codes for CASSPPTDTQYF.